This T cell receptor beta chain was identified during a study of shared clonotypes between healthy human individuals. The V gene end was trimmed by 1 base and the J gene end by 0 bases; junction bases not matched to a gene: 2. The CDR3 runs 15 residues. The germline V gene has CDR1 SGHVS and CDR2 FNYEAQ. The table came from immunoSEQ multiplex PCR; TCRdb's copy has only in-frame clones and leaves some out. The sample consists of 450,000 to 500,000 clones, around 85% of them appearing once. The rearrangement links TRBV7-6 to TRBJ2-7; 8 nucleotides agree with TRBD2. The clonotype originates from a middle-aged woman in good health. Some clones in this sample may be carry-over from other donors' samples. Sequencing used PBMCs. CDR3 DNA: TGTGCCAGCAGCTTAGGCGGGAGGAGCTCCTACGAGCAGTACTTC. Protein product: CASSLGGRSSYEQYF.